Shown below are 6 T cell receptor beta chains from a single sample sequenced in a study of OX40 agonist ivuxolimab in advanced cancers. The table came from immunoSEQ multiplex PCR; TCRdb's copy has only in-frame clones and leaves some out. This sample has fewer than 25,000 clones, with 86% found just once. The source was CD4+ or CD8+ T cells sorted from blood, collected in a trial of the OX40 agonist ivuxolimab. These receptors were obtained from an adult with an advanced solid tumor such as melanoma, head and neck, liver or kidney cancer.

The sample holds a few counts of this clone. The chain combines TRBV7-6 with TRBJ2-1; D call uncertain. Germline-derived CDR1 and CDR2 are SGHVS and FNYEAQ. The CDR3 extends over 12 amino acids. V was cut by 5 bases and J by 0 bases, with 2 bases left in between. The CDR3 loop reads CASSPSYNEQFF. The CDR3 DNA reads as TGTGCCAGCAGCCCCTCCTACAATGAGCAGTTCTTC.

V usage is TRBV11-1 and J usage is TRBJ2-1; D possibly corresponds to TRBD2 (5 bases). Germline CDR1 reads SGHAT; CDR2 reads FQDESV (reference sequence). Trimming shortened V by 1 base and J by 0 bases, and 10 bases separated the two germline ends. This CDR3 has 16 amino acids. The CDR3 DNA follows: TGTGCCAGCAGCTTAGATGTAGGGAGCTCCTACAATGAGCAGTTCTTC. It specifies CASSLDVGSSYNEQFF.

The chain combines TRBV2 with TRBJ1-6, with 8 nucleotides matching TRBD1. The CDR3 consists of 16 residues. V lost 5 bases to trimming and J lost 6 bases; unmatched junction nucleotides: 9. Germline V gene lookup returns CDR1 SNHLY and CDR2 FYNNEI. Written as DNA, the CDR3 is TGTGCCAGCAGTAGTCGGCAGGGGGCGAGTAATTCACCCCTCCACTTT. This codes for CASSSRQGASNSPLHF.

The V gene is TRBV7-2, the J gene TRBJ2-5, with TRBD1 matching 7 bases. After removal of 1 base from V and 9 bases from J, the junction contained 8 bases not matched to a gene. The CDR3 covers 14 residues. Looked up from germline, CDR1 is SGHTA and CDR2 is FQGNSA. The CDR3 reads CASSLETGFEAQYF. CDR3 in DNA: TGTGCCAGCAGCTTAGAGACAGGGTTTGAGGCCCAGTACTTC.

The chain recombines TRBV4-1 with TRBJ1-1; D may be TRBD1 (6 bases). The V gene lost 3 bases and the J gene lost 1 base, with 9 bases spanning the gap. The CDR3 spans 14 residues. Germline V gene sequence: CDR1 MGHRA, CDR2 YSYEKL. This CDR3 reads CASSHRDTNTEAFF. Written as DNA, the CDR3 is TGCGCCAGCAGCCACCGGGACACGAACACTGAAGCTTTCTTT.

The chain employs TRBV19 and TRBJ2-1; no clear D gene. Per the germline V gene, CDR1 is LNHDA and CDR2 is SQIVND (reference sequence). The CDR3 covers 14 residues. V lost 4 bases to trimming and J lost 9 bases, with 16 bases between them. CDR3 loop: CASSKRAGYGEQFF. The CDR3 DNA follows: TGTGCCAGTAGTAAAAGGGCAGGTTATGGTGAGCAGTTCTTC.